This T cell receptor beta chain comes out of a study of blood T cell repertoires in COVID-19. Study-level background: Sites in the United States, Italy and Spain provided acute and convalescent COVID-19 samples. The analysed material was cDNA or gDNA that came from T cells, B-cell-depleted T cells, or PBMCs.

Authors' processing steps: By means of reference gene primer amplification, nucleated cell counts were estimated. This table comes from immunoSEQ multiplex PCR, and its TCRdb copy is limited to in-frame clones, with some not included. That table furnishes V, J and clone size, whereas the DNA furnished D and trimming. Here the sample spans 350,000 to 550,000 clones, 75% to 90% being singletons. About this clone: Relative to the germline gene, one junction end is altered; a read error may explain this.

Germline-derived CDR1 and CDR2 are SGHRS and YFSETQ. The CDR3 sequence is 15 residues long. The receptor was isolated from a woman aged 25 to 45 with acute or convalescent COVID-19. Sample: peripheral blood. The gene calls are TRBV5-1 and TRBJ1-1, with D perhaps matching TRBD1 (5 bases). The CDR3: CASTLGGGGNTEAFF. In nucleotides, the CDR3 is TGCGCCAGCACCTTGGGGGGAGGCGGGAACACTGAAGCTTTCTTT.